This T cell receptor beta chain was observed in a study of monozygotic twins with cystic fibrosis. The length of the CDR3 is 13 residues. Trimming removed 5 bases from V and 3 bases from J; junction bases left unmatched: 4. The germline V gene encodes CDR1 SGHTA and CDR2 FQGTGA. Repertoires were generated with immunoSEQ multiplex PCR, while TCRdb's copy carries only in-frame clones and drops some. The sample carries about 25,000 clones, about nine tenths recorded once. Study results and caveats: Clonality was generally low (median around 0.01), higher in the most severe patients. Unrelated CF individuals shared fewer identical clonotypes than monozygotic CF twins.

Remarks on this clone: Its cognate antigen is unknown.

J is TRBJ2-7 and V is TRBV7-3; 7 nucleotides line up with TRBD1. This clonotype was obtained from a girl aged 2 to 10 with cystic fibrosis. The sequencing input was blood. CDR3 residues: CASSEGQLYEQYF. CDR3 nucleotide sequence: TGTGCCAGCAGCGAGGGACAGCTCTACGAGCAGTACTTC.